What follows are 3 T cell receptor beta chains derived from one specimen sequenced in a study of OX40 agonist ivuxolimab in advanced cancers. Clones were sequenced by immunoSEQ multiplex PCR, and TCRdb holds only the in-frame ones, with some missing. Of about 19,000 clones in the sample, about 86% are singletons; the top ten hold 11%. The starting material was CD4+ or CD8+ T cells sorted from blood, obtained in a trial of the OX40 agonist ivuxolimab. The origin of the receptors is an adult with an advanced solid tumor such as melanoma, head and neck, liver or kidney cancer.

J is TRBJ2-7 and V is TRBV27, with 9 bases that match TRBD2. Germline CDR1 and CDR2: MNHEY and SMNVEV (reference sequence). The V gene end was trimmed by 6 bases and the J gene end by 5 bases; junction bases not matched to a gene: 11. This CDR3 comprises 15 residues. The CDR3 coding sequence is TGTGCCAGCAGGCGGGGGGGGTACTTTTTAGACGAGCAGTACTTC. Its translation: CASRRGGYFLDEQYF.

This chain uses TRBV5-1 with TRBJ1-1; 9 bases are shared with TRBD1. CDR1 is SGHRS and CDR2 is YFSETQ in the germline V gene. The CDR3 length is 13 residues. The trim removed 4 bases at V and 4 bases at J, leaving 2 bases unmatched. In nucleotides, the CDR3 is TGCGCCAGCAGCCTGACAGGGGGCACTGAAGCTTTCTTT. This sequence encodes CASSLTGGTEAFF.

This clone was picked up one time. The chain has TRBV15 and TRBJ2-5; 8 bases map to TRBD2. CDR1 is LNHNV, CDR2 YYDKDF, per germline (reference sequence). This CDR3 contains 18 residues. Trimming cost V 1 base and J 4 bases; bases outside gene matches: 14. CDR3 amino acids: CATSRGTLTGGPRETQYF. The CDR3, as DNA: TGTGCCACCAGCAGAGGGACCCTAACGGGAGGGCCTAGAGAGACCCAGTACTTC.